One and the same sample provided the 27 T cell receptor beta chains below, sequenced in a study of CD8 T cells in Susac syndrome. RNA in amounts of roughly 0.5 to 1 ug was reverse transcribed with random hexamers. In TCRdb, the immunoSEQ multiplex PCR reads were re-called with MiXCR into one record per CDR3 protein. This sample has 250,000 to 300,000 distinct CDR3 sequences, with approximately 81% found just once. The specimen was CD8+ T cells from PBMCs. The receptors stem from a human donor with multiple sclerosis.

This rearrangement joins TRBV27 to TRBJ2-2, with D unclear. CDR1 is MNHEY, CDR2 SMNVEV, per germline (reference sequence). With 5 bases removed from V and 4 bases from J, the gap between germline ends came to 8 bases. The CDR3 covers 13 residues. In nucleotides, the CDR3 is TGTGCCAGCAGTCGAAGGGCCACCGGGGAGCTGTTTTTT. This codes for CASSRRATGELFF.

The J gene is TRBJ1-5, the V gene TRBV3-1, with TRBD1 matching 9 bases. Germline CDR1 LGHDT, CDR2 YNNKEL (reference sequence). V lost 4 bases and J lost 7; bases outside the gene matches: 5. This CDR3 contains 14 residues. The CDR3 loop is CASSRTGVGQPQHF. The CDR3 DNA reads as TGTGCCAGCAGCCGGACAGGGGTAGGGCAGCCCCAGCATTTT.

J is TRBJ1-1 and V is TRBV27; 7 bases line up with TRBD1. The V gene's germline CDR1 is MNHEY and CDR2 SMNVEV (reference sequence). This CDR3 is built from 15 residues. Losses at the gene ends were 0 bases for V and 4 bases for J; bases not matched to a gene: 5. CDR3 sequence: CASSLSRTGATEAFF. The DNA of the CDR3 is TGTGCCAGCAGTTTATCCCGAACAGGGGCCACTGAAGCTTTCTTT.

This sequence joins TRBV9 and TRBJ1-2; TRBD1 matches at 7 bases. Germline CDR1 and CDR2: SGDLS and YYNGEE. With V trimmed by 3 bases and J by 1 base, 3 bases remained unmatched. The CDR3 loop spans 14 amino acids. The CDR3 protein is CASSAAGGNYGYTF. In DNA, the CDR3 is TGTGCCAGCAGCGCGGCAGGGGGTAACTATGGCTACACCTTC.

The J gene is TRBJ2-7, the V gene TRBV28; D call uncertain. Germline assignment: CDR1 MDHEN and CDR2 SYDVKM. The CDR3 sequence is 13 residues long. V was shortened by 3 bases and J by 6 bases, with 12 bases between the two germline ends. CDR3 residues: CASSFTGGVEQYF. Written as DNA, the CDR3 is TGTGCCAGCAGTTTTACCGGTGGGGTCGAGCAGTACTTC.

This clonotype was picked up one time. CDR3 sequence (DNA): TGCAGCGCCTCCAGGGGGGAAGGTGAAGCTTTCTTT. Encoded protein: CSASRGEGEAFF. This chain links TRBV29-1 with TRBJ1-1, with 7 bases identical to TRBD1. The CDR3 consists of 12 residues. Germline V gene data show CDR1 as SQVTM and CDR2 as ANQGSEA. Trimming took 7 bases from V and 7 from J; bases not matched to a gene: 9. The full variable domain, its missing parts supplied by reference TRBV29-1 and TRBJ1-1, is SAVISQKPSRDICQRGTSLTIQCQVDSQVTMMFWYRQQPGQSLTLIATANQGSEATYESGFVIDKFPISRPNLTFSTLTVSNMSPEDSSIYLCSASRGEGEAFFGQGTRLTVV.

The chain couples TRBV5-1 to TRBJ2-5, with TRBD2 identical over 7 bases. Germline V CDR1 and CDR2: SGHRS, YFSETQ. Trimming at V came to 0 bases and at J to 1 base, leaving 9 bases not matched to a gene. CDR3 length: 17 residues. The CDR3 reads CASSLEVGGSRQETQYF. In DNA, the CDR3 is TGCGCCAGCAGCTTGGAAGTGGGGGGGAGTCGCCAAGAGACCCAGTACTTC.

The V call is TRBV6-1, the J call TRBJ2-7; 8 bases match TRBD1. CDR1 MNHNS and CDR2 SASEGT come from the germline V gene. CDR3 length equals 14 residues. The CDR3 nucleotides are TGTGACGGCAGCGTTCCGGACAGGGCCTACGAGCAGTACTTC. It translates to CDGSVPDRAYEQYF.

The table lists this clonotype with a count of one. The rearrangement links TRBV10-3 to TRBJ2-1; TRBD1 matches at 12 bases. The CDR3 spans 18 residues. Per germline, CDR1 ENHRY and CDR2 SYGVKD. V gave up 0 bases and J gave up 7 bases; unmatched junction bases: 10. Here the CDR3 reads CAISESYNRDRGQNEQFF. The CDR3, as DNA: TGTGCCATCAGTGAGTCATACAACCGGGACAGGGGGCAAAATGAGCAGTTCTTC.

V gene TRBV9 combines with J gene TRBJ1-1, with no clear D. The CDR3 spans 15 residues. The ends were cut back, 4 bases at V and 3 bases at J, with 16 bases in the middle. CDR1 is SGDLS, CDR2 YYNGEE, per germline. The CDR3 spells CASSPPAPHDTEAFF. The CDR3, as DNA: TGTGCCAGCAGCCCTCCAGCTCCACACGACACTGAAGCTTTCTTT.

V and J are TRBV7-9 and TRBJ1-1, with D possibly being TRBD1 (6 bases). V was clipped by 5 bases and J by 4 bases, with 11 bases between them. Germline CDR1 is SEHNR and CDR2 is FQNEAQ (reference sequence). This CDR3 has 13 residues. Here the CDR3 reads CASSHQGLTEAFF. The CDR3 DNA is TGTGCCAGCAGCCACCAGGGGCTCACTGAAGCTTTCTTT. The full variable domain, completed using reference TRBV7-9 and TRBJ1-1, is DTGVSQNPRHKITKRGQNVTFRCDPISEHNRLYWYRQTLGQGPEFLTYFQNEAQLEKSRLLSDRFSAERPKGSFSTLEIQRTEQGDSAMYLCASSHQGLTEAFFGQGTRLTVV.

The gene calls are TRBV27 and TRBJ2-7; D call uncertain. This CDR3 is built from 14 residues. Germline values: CDR1 MNHEY, CDR2 SMNVEV (reference sequence). Deletions cut 2 bases from V and 0 bases from J, with 8 bases between. The CDR3 bases are TGTGCCAGCAGTTTAGACCCGGTCTCCTACGAGCAGTACTTC. Amino acids: CASSLDPVSYEQYF.

The CDR3 here is CASSLRPPAALTNEKLFF. The CDR3 DNA reads as TGTGCCAGCAGTTTGCGGCCTCCAGCGGCCCTGACTAATGAAAAACTGTTTTTT. The chain recombines TRBV28 with TRBJ1-4; D gene ambiguous. The CDR3 covers 18 residues. With 3 bases removed from V and 2 bases from J, the gap between germline ends came to 19 bases. From germline, CDR1 is MDHEN and CDR2 SYDVKM.

The rearrangement links TRBV6-6 to TRBJ2-5; D might be TRBD2 (6 bases). This CDR3 contains 15 residues. Germline CDR1 is MNHNY and CDR2 is SVGAGI (reference sequence). V dropped 4 bases and J dropped 3 bases, with 15 bases sitting between them. Here the CDR3 reads CASSSLRVAEETQYF. In DNA form, the CDR3 reads TGTGCCAGCAGTTCTCTTAGAGTAGCGGAAGAGACCCAGTACTTC.

This clonotype was seen only a few times. The gene calls are TRBV5-1 and TRBJ2-6; D possibly corresponds to TRBD2 (5 bases). The CDR3 extends over 16 amino acids. The V and J ends lost 4 bases and 1 base respectively, with 12 bases between them. Germline CDR1 is SGHRS and CDR2 is YFSETQ. CDR3 sequence: CASSAGRGSGANVLTF. DNA of the CDR3: TGCGCCAGCAGCGCTGGTCGGGGATCTGGGGCCAACGTCCTGACTTTC.

The rearrangement uses TRBV27 and TRBJ1-5, with D tentatively TRBD1 (5 bases). Trimming pared 3 bases from V and 3 bases from J, leaving 9 bases between. Germline lookup yields CDR1 MNHEY and CDR2 SMNVEV (reference sequence). The CDR3 runs to 14 residues. CDR3 region: CASSFGALNQPQHF. The CDR3 DNA reads as TGTGCCAGCAGTTTCGGGGCCCTCAATCAGCCCCAGCATTTT.

J is TRBJ2-5 and V is TRBV4-3; D gene ambiguous. In germline, CDR1 is LGHNA, CDR2 YSLEER. CDR3 length equals 15 residues. Trimming cost V 0 bases and J 4 bases, with 12 bases left between them. The CDR3 loop is CASSQDRLLLETQYF. The CDR3 region has the DNA TGCGCCAGCAGCCAAGATCGTCTGCTTTTAGAGACCCAGTACTTC.

The chain employs TRBV11-2 and TRBJ2-2; D is ambiguous. This CDR3 has 14 residues. The V gene lost 1 base and the J gene lost 6 bases, with 9 bases spanning the gap. Germline V lookup: CDR1 SGHAT, CDR2 FQNNGV. The CDR3 DNA is TGTGCCAGCAGCTTAGTCCCCTGGTCCGGGGAGCTGTTTTTT. This sequence encodes CASSLVPWSGELFF.

This clonotype appeared a few times. V gene TRBV13 combines with J gene TRBJ2-7, with 11 bases identical to TRBD2. The CDR3 contains 15 residues. The junction had 4 bases not matched to a gene; V was cut back by 3 bases and J by 3 bases. CDR1 is PRHDT and CDR2 is FYEKMQ in the germline V gene (reference sequence). The chain's CDR3 is CASSFGTSGYYEQYF. CDR3 sequence (DNA): TGTGCCAGCAGCTTCGGGACTAGCGGATACTACGAGCAGTACTTC. The variable domain in full, with the rest retrieved from reference TRBV13 and TRBJ2-7, is AAGVIQSPRHLIKEKRETATLKCYPIPRHDTVYWYQQGPGQDPQFLISFYEKMQSDKGSIPDRFSAQQFSDYHSELNMSSLELGDSALYFCASSFGTSGYYEQYFGPGTRLTVT.

The genes are TRBV20-1 and TRBJ2-7, with D maybe TRBD1 (7 bases). The germline V gene has CDR1 DFQATT and CDR2 SNEGSKA (reference sequence). The CDR3 totals 13 residues. With 7 bases removed from V and 0 bases from J, the gap between germline ends came to 13 bases. In DNA form, the CDR3 reads TGCAGTGTGCGGGACAGACCCTCCTACGAGCAGTACTTC. Translating it yields CSVRDRPSYEQYF.

V and J are TRBV4-1 and TRBJ2-2, with 7 nucleotides matching TRBD2. V trimming: 0 bases; J trimming: 3 bases; junction bases outside the gene matches: 7. The CDR3 contains 17 residues. Germline V gene sequence: CDR1 MGHRA, CDR2 YSYEKL. CDR3 bases: TGCGCCAGCAGCCAAGATCCAGCGGGGACTCACACCGGGGAGCTGTTTTTT. As protein: CASSQDPAGTHTGELFF.

The chain combines TRBV9 with TRBJ1-2; D is possibly TRBD1 (5 bases). The CDR3 runs 16 residues. The V gene lost 4 bases and the J gene lost 1 base, with 17 bases spanning the gap. Looked up from germline, CDR1 is SGDLS and CDR2 is YYNGEE. CDR3 nucleotides: TGTGCCAGCAGCAATCCAGGGTCCGGAGGTAACTATGGCTACACCTTC. Amino acid sequence: CASSNPGSGGNYGYTF.

The chain uses TRBV28 and TRBJ2-3, with TRBD1 identical over 9 bases. The V gene's germline CDR1 is MDHEN and CDR2 SYDVKM. The CDR3 has 17 amino acids. The J segment lost 0 bases and the V segment lost 3 bases, leaving 7 bases of the junction unmatched. The CDR3 nucleotides are TGTGCCAGCAGTTTCGGTGGACAGGGGACTAGCACAGATACGCAGTATTTT. Residues: CASSFGGQGTSTDTQYF.

The chain's CDR3 is CASSSGPIAKTGTSGNEQFF. The CDR3 nucleotides are TGTGCCAGCAGTTCTGGCCCGATAGCCAAAACCGGGACTAGCGGGAATGAGCAGTTCTTC. The rearrangement uses TRBV28 and TRBJ2-1, with TRBD2 matching over 12 bases. Germline CDR1 is MDHEN and CDR2 is SYDVKM. Trimming removed 4 bases from V and 7 bases from J; junction bases left unmatched: 20. CDR3 length: 20 residues.

The V gene is TRBV6-5, the J gene TRBJ2-7, with 7 bases identical to TRBD1. J lost 2 bases, V lost 5 bases, and 15 bases had no gene match. The CDR3 covers 17 residues. Germline V gene sequence: CDR1 MNHEY, CDR2 SVGAGI. The CDR3 region has the DNA TGTGCCAGCAGTCCCGCGAGTCCGAGACAGGGTACCTACGAGCAGTACTTC. This gives the protein CASSPASPRQGTYEQYF.

The V gene is TRBV20-1, the J gene TRBJ2-1, with D possibly TRBD2 on 6 matching bases. Trimming left V 1 base short and J 6 bases short, with 16 bases between. The CDR3 runs 15 residues. Germline V gene data show CDR1 as DFQATT and CDR2 as SNEGSKA (reference sequence). CDR3 bases: TGCAGTGCTAGAGGTTGGGCGGGGTTAATCAATGAGCAGTTCTTC. It encodes CSARGWAGLINEQFF.

The chain links TRBV23-1 to TRBJ1-4; no clear D gene. TRBV23-1 is an ORF, and what it does is uncertain. Trimming removed 8 bases at V and 6 bases at J, with 7 bases between. The CDR3 length is 11 residues. The CDR3 protein is CASHYDEKLFF. The CDR3 nucleotides read TGCGCCAGCCACTATGATGAAAAACTGTTTTTT.